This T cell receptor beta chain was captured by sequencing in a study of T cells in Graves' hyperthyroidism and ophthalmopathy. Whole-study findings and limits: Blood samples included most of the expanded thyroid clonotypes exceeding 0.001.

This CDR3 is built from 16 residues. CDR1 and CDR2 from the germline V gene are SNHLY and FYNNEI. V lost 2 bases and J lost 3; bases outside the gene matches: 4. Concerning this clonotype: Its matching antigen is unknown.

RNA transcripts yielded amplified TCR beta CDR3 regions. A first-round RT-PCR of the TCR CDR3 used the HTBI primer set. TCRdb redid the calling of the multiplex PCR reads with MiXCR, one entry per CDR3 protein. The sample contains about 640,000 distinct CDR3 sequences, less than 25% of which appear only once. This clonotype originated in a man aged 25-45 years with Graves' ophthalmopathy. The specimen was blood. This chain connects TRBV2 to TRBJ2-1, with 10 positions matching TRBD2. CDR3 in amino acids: CASSETSGTHYNEQFF. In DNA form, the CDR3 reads TGTGCCAGCAGTGAAACTAGCGGGACCCACTACAATGAGCAGTTCTTC.